Included here is one T cell receptor beta chain sequence, with context. Its antigen is not identified. Separate from the roughly 730-subject first cohort, the roughly 110-subject validation cohort was the one that the donors belonged to. This entry belongs to a study of cytomegalovirus exposure and HLA in healthy donors. Study findings and constraints: The dataset shows that most TCR sequences were rare, while some public TCRs occurred in many donors. Cytomegalovirus status was reportedly diagnosed by the classifier with high sensitivity and specificity.

The repertoire was sequenced with immunoSEQ multiplex PCR; TCRdb's copy has only in-frame clones and lacks some. This sample yields roughly 300,000 clones, of which about nine tenths are seen a single time; around 0.8% belongs to the top ten. Germline CDR1 reads LNHDA; CDR2 reads SQIVND (reference sequence). CDR3 length: 15 amino acids. V was pared by 3 bases and J by 2 bases, with 3 bases of the junction left unmatched. V and J are TRBV19 and TRBJ2-5, with 10 bases fitting TRBD1. This TCR derives from a woman younger than 30 in good health and CMV-seronegative. Material: PBMCs. CDR3 coding DNA: TGTGCCAGTAGTATTATGGGACAGGGGCAAGAGACCCAGTACTTC. This codes for CASSIMGQGQETQYF.